This passage covers 10 T cell receptor beta chains from one sample sequenced in a study of shared clonotypes between healthy human individuals. Only in-frame clones appear in the TCRdb table, and some are missing; sequencing was by immunoSEQ multiplex PCR. The table shows more than 1.2 million clones, with approximately 98.5% occurring only once. Sequences were obtained from naive CD4+ T cells sorted from blood. Described subset: CD45RA+ positively selected. These receptors all come from a young man in good health.

The V gene is TRBV18, the J gene TRBJ2-1; 9 nucleotides match TRBD2. The CDR3 is made up of 17 amino acids. Germline-derived CDR1 and CDR2 are KGHSH and LQKENI. V lost 0 bases and J lost 2; bases outside the gene matches: 5. Here the CDR3 reads CASSPPTSGWAYNEQFF. The CDR3 region has the DNA TGTGCCAGCTCACCACCGACTAGCGGATGGGCCTACAATGAGCAGTTCTTC.

The V and J genes are TRBV28 and TRBJ2-3, with a tentative D call TRBD2 (5 bases). Germline V CDR1 and CDR2: MDHEN, SYDVKM. The CDR3 extends over 13 amino acids. V gave up 3 bases and J gave up 5 bases, with 9 bases separating them. CDR3 residues: CASSLAGGDTQYF. Here the CDR3 DNA reads TGTGCCAGCAGTTTGGCCGGAGGAGATACGCAGTATTTT.

V is TRBV10-1 and J is TRBJ1-2; a weak D match, TRBD1 (5 bases). This CDR3 contains 14 residues. Germline V gene data show CDR1 as WNHNN and CDR2 as SYGVQD (reference sequence). Trimming shortened V by 2 bases and J by 7 bases, and 14 bases separated the two germline ends. For the CDR3, the DNA is TGCGCCAGCAGTGAGAGGCCCACAGGAGGTGGCTACACCTTC. This gives the protein CASSERPTGGGYTF.

This chain joins TRBV9 and TRBJ2-3; 7 bases are a match to TRBD2. V shed 0 bases, J shed 2 bases, and the junction held 6 bases outside the gene matches. CDR1 SGDLS and CDR2 YYNGEE come from the germline V gene. This CDR3 spans 16 amino acids. The CDR3 DNA follows: TGTGCCAGCAGCGTAGGGGCGGGAGAGTTCACAGATACGCAGTATTTT. It is translated as CASSVGAGEFTDTQYF.

Points on this clone: The sample has other DNA sequences that encode this CDR3 too. CDR3 amino acids: CSVERGNNEQFF. The CDR3 nucleotides are TGCAGCGTTGAACGGGGGAACAATGAGCAGTTCTTC. V usage is TRBV29-1 and J usage is TRBJ2-1, with D possibly being TRBD2 (6 bases). The V end was cut by 2 bases, the J end by 5 bases, with 7 bases between. CDR1 and CDR2 (germline): SQVTM, ANQGSEA. CDR3 length equals 12 residues.

The rearrangement joins TRBV30 to TRBJ1-1, with a possible D match to TRBD1 (5 bases). The CDR3 loop spans 11 amino acids. Germline V gives CDR1 GTSNPN, CDR2 SVGIG (reference sequence). Trimming took 8 bases from V and 3 from J, leaving 10 bases between them. The CDR3 DNA reads TGTGCCGGGGGAGGGGACACTGAAGCTTTCTTT. Its protein is CAGGGDTEAFF.

The chain links TRBV9 to TRBJ2-7; D is perhaps TRBD1 or TRBD2 (6 bases each). Germline lookup yields CDR1 SGDLS and CDR2 YYNGEE. Trimming stripped 2 bases from V and 3 bases from J, with 15 bases between. The CDR3 has 15 amino acids. The CDR3 region is CASSVEGGAGYEQYF. The CDR3 nucleotides read TGTGCCAGCAGCGTCGAGGGGGGCGCGGGCTACGAGCAGTACTTC.

The gene calls are TRBV6-4 and TRBJ2-1, with 9 positions matching TRBD2. V trimming: 6 bases; J trimming: 5 bases; junction bases outside the gene matches: 11. Per germline, CDR1 MRHNA and CDR2 SNTAGT. The CDR3 has 16 residues. The CDR3 here is CASRELAGKDHNEQFF. CDR3 DNA sequence: TGTGCCAGCAGGGAACTAGCGGGTAAGGACCACAATGAGCAGTTCTTC.

The CDR3, as DNA: TGTGCCAGCTCTGACGGGAGCTCTGGAAACACCATATATTTT. Protein product: CASSDGSSGNTIYF. This sequence joins TRBV25-1 and TRBJ1-3; D call uncertain. The ends were cut back, 8 bases at V and 0 bases at J, with 11 bases in the middle. The CDR3 runs to 14 residues. From germline, CDR1 is MGHDK and CDR2 SYGVNS.

The chain's CDR3 is CASSPGGTDTQYF. The CDR3 DNA is TGTGCCAGCAGTCCTGGGGGGACAGATACGCAGTATTTT. This chain connects TRBV6-1 to TRBJ2-3, with D perhaps TRBD2 (6 bases). Looked up from germline, CDR1 is MNHNS and CDR2 is SASEGT. The CDR3 is 13 residues long. V lost 5 bases, J lost 3 bases, and 9 bases lay in between.